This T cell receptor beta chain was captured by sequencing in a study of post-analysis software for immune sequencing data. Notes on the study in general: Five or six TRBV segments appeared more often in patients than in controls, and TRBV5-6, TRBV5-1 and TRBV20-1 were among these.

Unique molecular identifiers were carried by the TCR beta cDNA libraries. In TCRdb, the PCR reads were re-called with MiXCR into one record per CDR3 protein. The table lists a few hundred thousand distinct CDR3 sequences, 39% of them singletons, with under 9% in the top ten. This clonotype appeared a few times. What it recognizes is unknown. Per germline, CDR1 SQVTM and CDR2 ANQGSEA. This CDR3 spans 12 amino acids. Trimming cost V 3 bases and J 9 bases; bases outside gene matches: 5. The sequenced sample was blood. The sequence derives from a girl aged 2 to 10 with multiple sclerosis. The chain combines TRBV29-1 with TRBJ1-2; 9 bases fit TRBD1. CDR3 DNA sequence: TGCAGCGTTGAGACCGGGACAGGGAGCTACACCTTC. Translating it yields CSVETGTGSYTF.